This T cell receptor beta chain was found in a study of T-cell reconstitution after alpha-beta-depleted transplantation in children (dated by TCRdb to the mid-2010s). Regarding the complete study: T-cell immune reconstitution after TCRalphabeta/CD19-depleted allogeneic hematopoietic cell transplantation in children was quantitatively tracked in the study by means of TCR repertoire profiling.

In regard to this clonotype: What this receptor recognizes is not known. Base qualities are not recorded, but no much larger clone differs from it by a single base.

Library generation was performed with PCR. Sequencing was performed on an Illumina HiSeq 2500. Molecular barcoding was employed in the preparation of TCR libraries, with unique molecular identifiers being used to normalize TCRbeta repertoire quantification. TCRdb cleaned the public reads at Q25 with fastp, built clones with MiXCR and kept in-frame beta chains. Every CDR3 protein is listed once, alongside the most common genes and DNA of its rows. Present in this sample are around 530,000 distinct CDR3 sequences, over 25% of which were seen just once. Roughly 2.5% of the sample is held by the ten biggest clonotypes. This sample comprised PBMCs from the stem cell graft donor, obtained from the stem cell graft. The source is a human donor who donated a stem cell graft to a child with aplastic anemia.

The CDR3 protein sequence reads: CASRPDRGSTDTQYF. The nucleotides read TGCGCCAGCAGACCGGACAGGGGAAGCACAGATACGCAGTATTTT. The V and J segments used are TRBV5-1 and TRBJ2-3, with 9 middle bases fitting TRBD1. CDR1 and CDR2 are drawn from the germline V gene: SGHRS, YFSETQ. V is pruned by 5 bases and J by 0 bases, leaving 4 bases of the junction without a gene match. There are 15 amino acids in the CDR3, from cysteine to phenylalanine inclusive. Just the 45-base CDR3 DNA is kept, in frame starting at base 1.